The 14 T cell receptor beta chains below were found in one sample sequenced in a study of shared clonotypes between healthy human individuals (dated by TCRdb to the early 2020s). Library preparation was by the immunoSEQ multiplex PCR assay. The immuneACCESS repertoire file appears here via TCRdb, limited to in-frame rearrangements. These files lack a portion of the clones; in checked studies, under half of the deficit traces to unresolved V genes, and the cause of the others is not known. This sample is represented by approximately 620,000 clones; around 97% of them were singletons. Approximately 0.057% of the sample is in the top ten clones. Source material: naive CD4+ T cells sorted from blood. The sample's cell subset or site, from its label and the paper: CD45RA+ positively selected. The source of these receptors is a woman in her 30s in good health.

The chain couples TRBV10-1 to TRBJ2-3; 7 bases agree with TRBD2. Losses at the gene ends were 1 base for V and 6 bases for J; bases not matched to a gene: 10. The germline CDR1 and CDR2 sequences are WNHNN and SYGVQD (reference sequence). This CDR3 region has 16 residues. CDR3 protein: CASSECLAVPVDTQYF. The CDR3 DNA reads TGCGCCAGCAGTGAGTGTCTAGCGGTCCCGGTTGATACGCAGTATTTT.

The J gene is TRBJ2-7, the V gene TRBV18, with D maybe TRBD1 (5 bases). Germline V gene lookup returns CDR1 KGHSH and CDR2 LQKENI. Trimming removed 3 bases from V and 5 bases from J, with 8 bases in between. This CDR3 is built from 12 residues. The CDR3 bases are TGTGCCAGCTCACCGGACAACAACGAGCAGTACTTC. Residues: CASSPDNNEQYF.

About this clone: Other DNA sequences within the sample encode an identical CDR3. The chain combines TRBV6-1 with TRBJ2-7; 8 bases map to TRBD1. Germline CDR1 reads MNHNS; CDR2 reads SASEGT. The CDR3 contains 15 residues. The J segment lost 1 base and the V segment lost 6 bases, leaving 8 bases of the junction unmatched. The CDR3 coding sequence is TGTGCCAGCAGCCTATCTGGGACAGGTTCCTACGAGCAGTACTTC. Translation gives CASSLSGTGSYEQYF.

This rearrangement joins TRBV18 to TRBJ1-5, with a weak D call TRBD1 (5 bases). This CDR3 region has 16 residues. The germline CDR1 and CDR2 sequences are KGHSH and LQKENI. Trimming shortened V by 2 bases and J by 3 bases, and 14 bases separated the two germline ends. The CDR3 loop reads CASSPGRGSFNQPQHF. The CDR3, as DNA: TGTGCCAGCTCACCAGGGAGGGGCTCGTTCAATCAGCCCCAGCATTTT.

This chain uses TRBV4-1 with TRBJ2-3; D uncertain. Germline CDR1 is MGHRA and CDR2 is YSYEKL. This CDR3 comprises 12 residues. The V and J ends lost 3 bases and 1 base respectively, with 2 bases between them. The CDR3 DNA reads TGCGCCAGCAGCCACCGCACAGATACGCAGTATTTT. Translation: CASSHRTDTQYF.

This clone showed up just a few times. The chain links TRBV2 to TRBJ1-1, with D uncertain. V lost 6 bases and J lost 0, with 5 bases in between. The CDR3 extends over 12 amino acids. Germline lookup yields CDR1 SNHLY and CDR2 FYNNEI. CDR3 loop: CASRKMNTEAFF. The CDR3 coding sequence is TGTGCCAGCAGGAAGATGAACACTGAAGCTTTCTTT.

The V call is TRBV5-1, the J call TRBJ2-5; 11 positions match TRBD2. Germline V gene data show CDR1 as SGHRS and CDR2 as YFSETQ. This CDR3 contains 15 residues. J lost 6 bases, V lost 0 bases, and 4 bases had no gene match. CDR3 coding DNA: TGCGCCAGCAGCTTGGAGACTAGCGGGACGAAGACCCAGTACTTC. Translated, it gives CASSLETSGTKTQYF.

CDR3: CAWSPPGQGAGYTF. The DNA of the CDR3 is TGTGCCTGGAGCCCGCCTGGACAGGGGGCAGGCTACACCTTC. This chain links TRBV30 with TRBJ1-2; 11 bases agree with TRBD1. V trimming: 3 bases; J trimming: 8 bases; junction bases outside the gene matches: 8. The CDR3 runs 14 residues. CDR1 and CDR2 from the germline V gene are GTSNPN and SVGIG (reference sequence).

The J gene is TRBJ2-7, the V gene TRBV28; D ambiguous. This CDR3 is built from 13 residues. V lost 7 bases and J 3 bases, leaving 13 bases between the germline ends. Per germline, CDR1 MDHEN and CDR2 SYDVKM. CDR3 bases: TGTGCCAGCACGCGTCCAGGCGGCTACGAGCAGTACTTC. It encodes CASTRPGGYEQYF.

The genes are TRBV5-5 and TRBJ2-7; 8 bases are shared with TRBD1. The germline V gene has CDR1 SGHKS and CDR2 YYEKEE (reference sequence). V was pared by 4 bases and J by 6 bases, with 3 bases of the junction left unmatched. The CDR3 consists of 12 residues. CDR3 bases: TGTGCCAGCAGCCGGACAGGGAGCGAGCAGTACTTC. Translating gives CASSRTGSEQYF.

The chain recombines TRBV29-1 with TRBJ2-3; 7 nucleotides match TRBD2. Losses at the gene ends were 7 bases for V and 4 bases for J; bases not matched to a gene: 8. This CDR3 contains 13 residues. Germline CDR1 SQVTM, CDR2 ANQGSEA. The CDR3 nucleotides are TGCAGCGGCAAAGGACTAGGGGCAGATACGCAGTATTTT. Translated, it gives CSGKGLGADTQYF.

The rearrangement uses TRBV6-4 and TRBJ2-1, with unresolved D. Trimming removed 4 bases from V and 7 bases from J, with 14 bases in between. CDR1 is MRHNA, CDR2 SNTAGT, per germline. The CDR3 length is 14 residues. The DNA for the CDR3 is TGTGCCAGCAGTGCCAATATGCTGGGGAATGAGCAGTTCTTC. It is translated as CASSANMLGNEQFF.

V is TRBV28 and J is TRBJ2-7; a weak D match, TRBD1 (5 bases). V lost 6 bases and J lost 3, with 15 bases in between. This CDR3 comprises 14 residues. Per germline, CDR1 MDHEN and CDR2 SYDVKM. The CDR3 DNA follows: TGTGCCAGCAGCTTACAGGCAATCCGCTACGAGCAGTACTTC. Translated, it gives CASSLQAIRYEQYF.

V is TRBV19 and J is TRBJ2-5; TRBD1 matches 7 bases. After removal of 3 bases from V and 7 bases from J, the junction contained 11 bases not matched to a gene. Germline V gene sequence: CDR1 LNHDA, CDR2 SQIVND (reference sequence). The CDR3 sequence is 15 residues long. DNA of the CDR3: TGTGCCAGTAGTATTCTCGGGACAGACGCATCGACCCAGTACTTC. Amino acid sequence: CASSILGTDASTQYF. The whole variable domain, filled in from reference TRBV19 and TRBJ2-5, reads DGGITQSPKYLFRKEGQNVTLSCEQNLNHDAMYWYRQDPGQGLRLIYYSQIVNDFQKGDIAEGYSVSREKKESFPLTVTSAQKNPTAFYLCASSILGTDASTQYFGPGTRLLVL.